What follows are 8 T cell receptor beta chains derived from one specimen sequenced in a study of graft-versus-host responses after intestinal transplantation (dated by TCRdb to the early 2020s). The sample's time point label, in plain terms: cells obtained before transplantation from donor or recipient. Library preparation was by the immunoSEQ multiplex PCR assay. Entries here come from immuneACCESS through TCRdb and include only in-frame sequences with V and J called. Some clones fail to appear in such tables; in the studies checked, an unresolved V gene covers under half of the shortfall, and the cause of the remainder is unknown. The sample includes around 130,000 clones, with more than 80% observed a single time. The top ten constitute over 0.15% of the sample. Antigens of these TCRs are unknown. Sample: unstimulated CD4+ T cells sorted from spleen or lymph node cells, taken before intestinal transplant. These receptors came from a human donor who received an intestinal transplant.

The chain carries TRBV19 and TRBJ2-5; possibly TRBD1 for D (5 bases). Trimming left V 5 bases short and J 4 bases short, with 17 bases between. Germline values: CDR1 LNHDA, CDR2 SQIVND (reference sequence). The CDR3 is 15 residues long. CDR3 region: CASSVGRTIRETQYF. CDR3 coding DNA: TGTGCCAGTAGTGTCGGACGGACAATACGAGAGACCCAGTACTTC.

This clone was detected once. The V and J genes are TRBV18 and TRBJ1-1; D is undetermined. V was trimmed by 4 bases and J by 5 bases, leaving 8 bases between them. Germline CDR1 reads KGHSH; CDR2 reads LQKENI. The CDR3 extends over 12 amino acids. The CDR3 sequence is CASSLRETEAFF. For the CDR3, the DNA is TGTGCCAGCTCACTCCGAGAGACTGAAGCTTTCTTT.

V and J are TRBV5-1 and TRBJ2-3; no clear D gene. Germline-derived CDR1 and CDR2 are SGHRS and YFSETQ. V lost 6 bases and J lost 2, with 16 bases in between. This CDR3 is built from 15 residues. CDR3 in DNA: TGCGCCAGCAAATTGTCGAGCCAGTCCACAGATACGCAGTATTTT. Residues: CASKLSSQSTDTQYF. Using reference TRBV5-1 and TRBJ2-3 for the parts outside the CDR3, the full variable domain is KAGVTQTPRYLIKTRGQQVTLSCSPISGHRSVSWYQQTPGQGLQFLFEYFSETQRNKGNFPGRFSGRQFSNSRSEMNVSTLELGDSALYLCASKLSSQSTDTQYFGPGTRLTVL.

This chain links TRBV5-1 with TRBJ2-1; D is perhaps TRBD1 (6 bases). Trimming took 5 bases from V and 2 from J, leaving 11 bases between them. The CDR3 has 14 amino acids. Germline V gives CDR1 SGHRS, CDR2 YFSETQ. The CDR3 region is CASRTQGTYNEQFF. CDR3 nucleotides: TGCGCCAGCAGAACTCAGGGGACCTACAATGAGCAGTTCTTC.

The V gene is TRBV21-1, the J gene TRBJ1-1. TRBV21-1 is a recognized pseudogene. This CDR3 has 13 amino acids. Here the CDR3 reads CASSPIVNTEAFF. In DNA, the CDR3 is TGTGCCAGCAGCCCTATAGTGAACACTGAAGCTTTCTTT.

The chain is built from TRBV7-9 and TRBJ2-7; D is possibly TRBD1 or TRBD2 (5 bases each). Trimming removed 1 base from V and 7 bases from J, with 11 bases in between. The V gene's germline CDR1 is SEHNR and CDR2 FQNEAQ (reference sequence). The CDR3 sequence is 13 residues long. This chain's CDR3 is CASSLGAWGEQYF. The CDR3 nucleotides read TGTGCCAGCAGCTTAGGAGCGTGGGGGGAGCAGTACTTC.

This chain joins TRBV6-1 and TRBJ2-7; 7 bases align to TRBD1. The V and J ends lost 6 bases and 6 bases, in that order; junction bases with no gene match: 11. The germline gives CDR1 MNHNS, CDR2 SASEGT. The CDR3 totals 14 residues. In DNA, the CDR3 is TGTGCCAGCAGCCTACAGGGGAAATCGGGCGAGCAGTACTTC. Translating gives CASSLQGKSGEQYF.

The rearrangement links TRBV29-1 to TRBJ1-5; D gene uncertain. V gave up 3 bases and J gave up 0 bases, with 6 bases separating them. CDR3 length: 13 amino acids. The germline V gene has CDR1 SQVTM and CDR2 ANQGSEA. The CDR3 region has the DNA TGCAGCGTTGAGCTACATAGCAATCAGCCCCAGCATTTT. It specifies CSVELHSNQPQHF.